The table lists the clone carrying this TCR beta chain with a count of one. Its matching antigen is unknown. The data were obtained in a study of blood T cells in healthy people across ages. Overall study results and limits: Across samples, TCR beta diversity tracked strongly with naive T cell percentage.

Per-sample PBMC isolation yielded at least 6.5 million cells. Primers used in a second PCR of roughly 7 to 12 cycles were a sample-barcoded 5' primer and a J-beta primer mix. Each CDR3 protein is one row after TCRdb ran MiXCR on the 5' RACE reads. The repertoire includes approximately 940,000 distinct CDR3 sequences, roughly 48% of them detected once, and about an eighth sits in the top ten. Germline V gene data show CDR1 as MDHEN and CDR2 as SYDVKM. CDR3 length: 13 residues. Trimming removed 5 bases at V and 3 bases at J, with 10 bases between. The chain combines TRBV28 with TRBJ1-2, with D unresolved. The sequenced sample was blood. This TCR derives from a man aged 30-40 years in good health. In nucleotides, the CDR3 is TGTGCCAGCAGTCCCTACCCAGACTATGGCTACACCTTC. The encoded protein is CASSPYPDYGYTF.